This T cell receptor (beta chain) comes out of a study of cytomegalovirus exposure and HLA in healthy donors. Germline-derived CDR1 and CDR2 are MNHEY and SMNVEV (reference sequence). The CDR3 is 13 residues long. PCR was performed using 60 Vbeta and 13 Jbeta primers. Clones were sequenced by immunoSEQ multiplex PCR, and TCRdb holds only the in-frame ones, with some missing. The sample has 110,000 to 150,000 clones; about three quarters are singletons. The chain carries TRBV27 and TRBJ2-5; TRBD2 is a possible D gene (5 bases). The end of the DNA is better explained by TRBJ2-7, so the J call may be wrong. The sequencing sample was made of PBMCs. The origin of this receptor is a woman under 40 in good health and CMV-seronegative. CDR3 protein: CASSFSANYEQYF. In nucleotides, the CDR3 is TGTGCCAGCAGTTTTAGCGCGAACTACGAGCAGTACTTC.